These 30 T cell receptor beta chains share one sample of origin, sequenced in a study of Graves' ophthalmopathy and Graves' hyperthyroidism. RNA transcripts were the source from which TCR beta CDR3 regions were amplified. HTBI primers were used in a first-round RT-PCR, which preceded a second-round multiplex PCR. TCRdb re-called the multiplex PCR reads with MiXCR, one entry per CDR3 protein. The sample contains over a million distinct CDR3 sequences, about 35% of which appear only once. The sequenced sample was peripheral blood or thyroid tissue (not recorded which). Source of these receptors: an adult man with Graves' hyperthyroidism.

The chain employs TRBV28 and TRBJ1-2; D call uncertain. The CDR3 length is 16 residues. Looked up from germline, CDR1 is MDHEN and CDR2 is SYDVKM. The germline V and J ends were trimmed by 2 bases and 0 bases, with 13 bases remaining between them. The CDR3 reads CASSLGTRGANYGYTF. The CDR3 DNA reads TGTGCCAGCAGTTTAGGTACGCGTGGAGCTAACTATGGCTACACCTTC.

This clonotype was found a few times. The chain links TRBV29-1 to TRBJ1-1; 9 nucleotides line up with TRBD1. The germline CDR1 and CDR2 sequences are SQVTM and ANQGSEA. There are 13 residues in the CDR3. Unmatched junction bases numbered 8, after V lost 8 bases and J lost 4 bases. CDR3 sequence (DNA): TGCAGCTGGGAGACAGGGGGAGGCACTGAAGCTTTCTTT. Translating it yields CSWETGGGTEAFF.

There are many counts of this clonotype. The chain joins TRBV20-1 to TRBJ1-3; D not resolved. V shed 7 bases and J shed 4 bases, with 8 bases lying between them. The CDR3 contains 11 residues. Looked up from germline, CDR1 is DFQATT and CDR2 is SNEGSKA (reference sequence). CDR3 in amino acids: CSVARGNTIYF. The CDR3 DNA sequence: TGCAGTGTCGCGAGAGGAAACACCATATATTTT.

This clonotype was recorded at least ten times. The rearrangement links TRBV25-1 to TRBJ2-5; 8 bases fit TRBD2. This CDR3 spans 15 amino acids. The V gene end was trimmed by 1 base and the J gene end by 5 bases; junction bases not matched to a gene: 6. Looked up from germline, CDR1 is MGHDK and CDR2 is SYGVNS. CDR3 loop: CASSESGRARETQYF. The DNA of the CDR3 is TGTGCCAGCAGTGAATCCGGGAGGGCGCGTGAGACCCAGTACTTC.

Only a few counts were recorded for this clonotype. This sequence joins TRBV6-2 or TRBV6-3 and TRBJ2-5; 7 bases line up with TRBD1. J gave up 5 bases and V 5 bases, and 8 bases lay outside the gene matches. The V gene's germline CDR1 is MNHEY and CDR2 SVGEGT. The length of the CDR3 is 14 residues. The CDR3 sequence is CASSRLTGKETQYF. The CDR3 DNA is TGTGCCAGCAGTCGCTTGACAGGGAAGGAGACCCAGTACTTC.

This clonotype was seen many times. The rearrangement joins TRBV12-3 or TRBV12-4 to TRBJ1-1; TRBD1 might be the D (6 bases). This CDR3 spans 15 amino acids. V lost 2 bases to trimming and J lost 3 bases, with 13 bases between them. The CDR3 DNA follows: TGTGCCAGCAGTTTATCAGGGGCTAAGGACACTGAAGCTTTCTTT. It is translated as CASSLSGAKDTEAFF.

The rearrangement links TRBV2 to TRBJ2-7; 9 bases are shared with TRBD1. The V segment lost 5 bases and the J segment 2 bases; nucleotides outside the gene matches: 7. Germline V gene lookup returns CDR1 SNHLY and CDR2 FYNNEI. The CDR3 spans 15 residues. As DNA, the CDR3 is TGTGCCAGCAGTTTACAGGGGGCGTCAACCTACGAGCAGTACTTC. Its translation: CASSLQGASTYEQYF.

In this sample, this clonotype turned up many times. The V and J genes are TRBV7-9 and TRBJ1-1, with D maybe TRBD1 (5 bases). V dropped 3 bases and J dropped 9 bases, with 11 bases sitting between them. The CDR3 spans 12 residues. CDR1 is SEHNR, CDR2 FQNEAQ, per germline (reference sequence). The CDR3 reads CASSLEGRKAFF. The CDR3 nucleotides read TGTGCCAGCAGCTTGGAGGGACGGAAAGCTTTCTTT.

For this clonotype: One junction end does not reproduce the germline sequence, and a read error may be involved. The V and J genes are TRBV11-2 and TRBJ2-5; D possibly corresponds to TRBD1 (6 bases). The CDR3 extends over 15 amino acids. Germline CDR1 is SGHAT and CDR2 is FQNNGV. Here the CDR3 DNA reads TGTGCCAGCAGCTTAGAGGGTTGGGGACAAGGGACCCAGTACTTC. Protein: CASSLEGWGQGTQYF. Full variable domain (rest looked up from reference TRBV11-2 and TRBJ2-5): EAGVAQSPRYKIIEKRQSVAFWCNPISGHATLYWYQQILGQGPKLLIQFQNNGVVDDSQLPKDRFSAERLKGVDSTLKIQPAKLEDSAVYLCASSLEGWGQGTQYFGPGTRLLVL.

Points on this clonotype: One junction end disagrees with the germline gene, perhaps due to a read error. The chain has TRBV7-3 and TRBJ1-1; TRBD1 is a possible D gene (5 bases). Germline CDR1 SGHTA, CDR2 FQGTGA. This CDR3 has 13 amino acids. CDR3 region: CAGSPSRDTEAFF. DNA of the CDR3: TGTGCCGGCAGCCCCTCCAGGGACACTGAAGCTTTCTTT.

At least ten counts were recorded for this clonotype. The chain carries TRBV6-5 and TRBJ1-4, with D possibly matching TRBD1 (5 bases). The CDR3 is 12 residues long. The V end lost 2 bases, the J end lost 14 bases, and 12 bases lay between the germline ends. The germline CDR1 and CDR2 sequences are MNHEY and SVGAGI. This CDR3 reads CASSYGDSSLFF. The CDR3 nucleotides are TGTGCCAGCAGTTACGGAGACAGTAGCCTGTTTTTT.

This clonotype was observed many times. This chain uses TRBV7-8 with TRBJ2-3; 7 positions match TRBD1. Trimming at V came to 3 bases and at J to 10 bases, leaving 7 bases not matched to a gene. CDR1 SGHVS and CDR2 FQNEAQ come from the germline V gene. The CDR3 totals 13 residues. CDR3 nucleotides: TGTGCCAGCAGCTTCGACACAGGGGCTCCGCAGTATTTT. This codes for CASSFDTGAPQYF.

The CDR3 sequence is CASSLVLRTSGTDTQYF. For the CDR3, the DNA is TGCGCCAGCAGCTTGGTTCTTCGGACTAGCGGAACAGATACGCAGTATTTT. J is TRBJ2-3 and V is TRBV5-1, with TRBD2 identical over 10 bases. The trim removed 0 bases at V and 3 bases at J, leaving 7 bases unmatched. CDR3 length: 17 amino acids. CDR1 is SGHRS, CDR2 YFSETQ, per germline.

This clonotype was observed at least ten times. The CDR3 coding sequence is TGCAGCGTCCTCCGGGGAGACTACGAGCAGTACTTC. Protein sequence: CSVLRGDYEQYF. The V and J genes are TRBV29-1 and TRBJ2-7, with D possibly being TRBD2 (5 bases). Trimming removed 6 bases from V and 3 bases from J, with 12 bases in between. The CDR3 contains 12 residues. Germline V lookup: CDR1 SQVTM, CDR2 ANQGSEA.

As for this clonotype: A clone one base away is much larger, so this may be a read error. This CDR3 is missing its conserved last phenylalanine or tryptophan, likely due to a read error. The rearrangement links TRBV7-2 to TRBJ1-1; 8 nucleotides match TRBD1. CDR3 length: 15 amino acids. CDR1 is SGHTA and CDR2 is FQGNSA in the germline V gene. Germline trimming cut 5 bases from V and 5 bases from J; bases unmatched to any gene: 10. The CDR3 reads CASSTKTGGRTEAFV. DNA of the CDR3: TGTGCCAGCAGCACAAAAACAGGGGGAAGGACTGAAGCTTTCGTT.

This clonotype appeared a few times. The V and J genes are TRBV4-1 and TRBJ1-5, with D unclear. This CDR3 comprises 14 residues. Trimming took 1 base from V and 5 from J, leaving 9 bases between them. CDR1 and CDR2 from the germline V gene are MGHRA and YSYEKL. In DNA form, the CDR3 reads TGCGCCAGCAGCCAAGTGAAGGACGATCAGCCCCAGCATTTT. Translating it yields CASSQVKDDQPQHF.

About this clonotype itself: A much larger clonotype is one base distant, so this may be a read error. V usage is TRBV5-6 and J usage is TRBJ2-7; perhaps TRBD2 as D (6 bases). Looked up from germline, CDR1 is SGHDT and CDR2 is YYEEEE. This CDR3 comprises 15 residues. CDR3 sequence (DNA): TGTGCCAGCAGCCGGGGGACGGTCTCCTCCTACGAGCAGCACTTC. Translating it yields CASSRGTVSSYEQHF.

In its sample, this clonotype was seen many times. The chain couples TRBV9 to TRBJ2-7; 7 bases match TRBD1. Germline CDR1 is SGDLS and CDR2 is YYNGEE. The CDR3 extends over 13 amino acids. With 3 bases clipped from V and 3 bases from J, the junction kept 3 bases outside the gene matches. CDR3 protein: CASSAGDSYEQYF. The DNA of the CDR3 is TGTGCCAGCAGCGCTGGGGACAGCTACGAGCAGTACTTC.

This clonotype has just a few counts. V usage is TRBV20-1 and J usage is TRBJ1-4, with 7 bases aligning to TRBD1. CDR3 length: 18 residues. Trimming cost V 6 bases and J 10 bases; bases outside gene matches: 26. Germline CDR1 DFQATT, CDR2 SNEGSKA (reference sequence). The CDR3 loop reads CSAPSPGQQNMQIRKLFF. CDR3 bases: TGCAGTGCACCGTCCCCGGGACAGCAAAATATGCAGATTCGAAAACTGTTTTTT.

This clonotype came up many times. This chain joins TRBV7-2 and TRBJ2-7; 11 bases are shared with TRBD2. The CDR3 totals 16 residues. The trim removed 5 bases at V and 0 bases at J, leaving 6 bases unmatched. Germline values: CDR1 SGHTA, CDR2 FQGNSA. CDR3 sequence reads: CASSPVAGGSSYEQYF. In nucleotides, the CDR3 is TGTGCCAGCAGCCCGGTAGCGGGAGGGAGCTCCTACGAGCAGTACTTC.

Comments on this clonotype: This clone may be a read error of a much larger clone one base away. The chain combines TRBV6-6 with TRBJ1-2; 8 bases are a match to TRBD1. Trimming removed 10 bases from V and 4 bases from J; junction bases left unmatched: 11. This CDR3 has 14 amino acids. Germline V gives CDR1 MNHNY, CDR2 SVGAGI (reference sequence). The chain's CDR3 is CAIREQGVRYGYTF. In nucleotides, the CDR3 is TGTGCCATCAGGGAACAGGGGGTTCGCTATGGCTACACCTTC.

There are a few counts of this clonotype. The chain recombines TRBV6-2 or TRBV6-3 with TRBJ2-6; TRBD1 aligns across 9 bases. Looked up from germline, CDR1 is MNHEY and CDR2 is SVGEGT. The CDR3 spans 19 residues. V was pared by 3 bases and J by 4 bases, with 13 bases of the junction left unmatched. CDR3 bases: TGTGCCAGCAGTTATTACAGGGGGCTAACCATCTCCGGGGCCAACGTCCTGACTTTC. It codes for CASSYYRGLTISGANVLTF.

This clonotype has a count of ten or more. V usage is TRBV3-1 and J usage is TRBJ2-5; D is unclear. V lost 3 bases and J 5 bases, leaving 7 bases between the germline ends. CDR1 and CDR2 (germline): LGHDT, YNNKEL (reference sequence). The CDR3 extends over 12 amino acids. CDR3 DNA sequence: TGTGCCAGCAGCCAGTTTCCGGAGACCCAGTACTTC. Protein product: CASSQFPETQYF.

As concerns this clonotype: This may arise from a read error, as a much more abundant clone is one base away. The chain carries TRBV7-9 and TRBJ2-5; TRBD1 matches at 7 bases. The CDR3 runs to 17 residues. In germline, CDR1 is SEHNR, CDR2 FQNEAQ (reference sequence). CDR3 DNA sequence: TGCGCCAGCAGCCCAGTCCTGTTGGGCAGGGGGCAAGAGACCCAGTACTTC. Its translation: CASSPVLLGRGQETQYF.

This clonotype occurred many times. V and J are TRBV10-3 and TRBJ2-7; TRBD2 agrees at 13 bases. Germline trimming cut 5 bases from V and 3 bases from J; bases unmatched to any gene: 4. The CDR3 contains 15 residues. Germline CDR1 ENHRY, CDR2 SYGVKD. The CDR3 loop reads CAISPGLAGSYEQYF. The CDR3 DNA sequence: TGTGCCATCAGTCCGGGACTAGCGGGAAGCTACGAGCAGTACTTC.

The sample holds many counts of this clonotype. The chain carries TRBV5-4 and TRBJ2-7, with TRBD2 matching over 7 bases. The ends lost 2 bases at V and 3 bases at J; junction bases unmatched: 5. Germline CDR1 SGHNT, CDR2 YYREEE (reference sequence). The CDR3 extends over 14 amino acids. The CDR3: CASSFGAGYYEQYF. CDR3 coding DNA: TGTGCCAGCAGCTTCGGAGCGGGGTACTACGAGCAGTACTTC.

This clonotype was detected ten times or more. The gene calls are TRBV29-1 and TRBJ1-2; possible D gene TRBD1, 6 bases. V gave up 0 bases and J gave up 7 bases, with 12 bases separating them. CDR1 is SQVTM and CDR2 is ANQGSEA in the germline V gene. The length of the CDR3 is 13 residues. In DNA, the CDR3 is TGCAGCGTTGAAGAATCGGGGGCCGGTGGCTACACCTTC. Its translation is CSVEESGAGGYTF.

As to this clonotype: At one of its ends the junction is not consistent with the germline gene, which may arise from a read error. Here the CDR3 DNA reads TGCAGTGCGAGAGGAGCGGACACCAATTCACCCCTCCACTTT. It is translated as CSARGADTNSPLHF. J is TRBJ1-6 and V is TRBV20-1, with D possibly TRBD1 on 5 matching bases. This CDR3 contains 14 residues. Germline V gene data show CDR1 as DFQATT and CDR2 as SNEGSKA (reference sequence).

The gene calls are TRBV11-2 and TRBJ1-1; 9 bases map to TRBD1. Per the germline V gene, CDR1 is SGHAT and CDR2 is FQNNGV. The CDR3 is made up of 15 amino acids. J was trimmed by 4 bases and V by 5 bases; bases with no gene match: 8. The CDR3 loop reads CASSHRTGAGTEAFF. The CDR3 DNA is TGTGCCAGCAGCCATCGGACAGGGGCCGGCACTGAAGCTTTCTTT.

As concerns this clonotype: The CDR3 end shows no conserved phenylalanine or tryptophan, and so a read error is likely. CDR3 sequence: CASSLGSNTGELFS. CDR3 DNA: TGTGCCAGCAGTTTAGGCAGTAACACCGGGGAGCTGTTTTCT. The chain links TRBV28 to TRBJ2-2; no definite D call. The CDR3 has 14 amino acids. Germline V gene lookup returns CDR1 MDHEN and CDR2 SYDVKM. Trimming removed 2 bases at V and 2 bases at J, with 6 bases between.